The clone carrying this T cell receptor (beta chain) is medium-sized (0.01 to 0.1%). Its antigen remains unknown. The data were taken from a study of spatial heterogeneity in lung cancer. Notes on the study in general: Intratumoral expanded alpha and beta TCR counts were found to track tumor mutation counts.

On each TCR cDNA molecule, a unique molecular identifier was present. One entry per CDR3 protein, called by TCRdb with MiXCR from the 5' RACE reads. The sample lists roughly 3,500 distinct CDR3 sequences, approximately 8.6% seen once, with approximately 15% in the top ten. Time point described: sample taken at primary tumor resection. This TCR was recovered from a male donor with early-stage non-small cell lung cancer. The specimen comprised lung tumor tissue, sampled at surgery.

CDR3: CSADDRGTNQPQHF. The CDR3 DNA reads TGCAGTGCCGATGACAGGGGAACCAATCAGCCCCAGCATTTT. The chain recombines TRBV20-1 with TRBJ1-5; 8 bases are shared with TRBD1. This CDR3 has 14 amino acids. The V and J ends lost 6 bases and 3 bases, in that order; junction bases with no gene match: 7. From germline, CDR1 is DFQATT and CDR2 SNEGSKA (reference sequence).